The 11 T cell receptor beta chains in this list originate from one sample, sequenced in a study of T cells in Graves' hyperthyroidism and ophthalmopathy. RNA transcripts served as the template for amplifying TCR beta CDR3 regions. The TCR CDR3 was amplified in a first-round RT-PCR using the HTBI primer set. MiXCR was run by TCRdb on the multiplex PCR reads, yielding one entry per CDR3 protein. Of around 800,000 distinct CDR3 sequences listed, 35% to 40% are singletons. Specimen: blood. These receptors were obtained from a man aged 18 to 30 with Graves' hyperthyroidism.

This chain connects TRBV7-9 to TRBJ1-2; D is undetermined. This CDR3 spans 15 amino acids. Trimming took 6 bases from V and 4 from J, leaving 18 bases between them. CDR1 SEHNR and CDR2 FQNEAQ come from the germline V gene (reference sequence). The CDR3 sequence: CASSYEADSFYGYTF. The CDR3 DNA reads TGTGCCAGCAGTTACGAGGCGGACTCCTTCTATGGCTACACCTTC.

This clonotype was detected only once. The V call is TRBV11-3, the J call TRBJ1-6; D is ambiguous. Germline CDR1 SGHNT, CDR2 YENEEA. This CDR3 comprises 18 residues. V was pared by 2 bases and J by 0 bases, with 14 bases between. The CDR3 DNA sequence: TGTGCCAGCAGCTTACCCGCCGCTGAGAGCTCCTATAATTCACCCCTCCACTTT. This codes for CASSLPAAESSYNSPLHF.

The rearrangement uses TRBV6-5 and TRBJ1-2; possible D gene TRBD1, 5 bases. V lost 5 bases and J 6 bases, leaving 22 bases between the germline ends. The germline V gene has CDR1 MNHEY and CDR2 SVGAGI. The CDR3 length is 16 residues. Here the CDR3 reads CASSGGTGESLDGYTF. In DNA, the CDR3 is TGTGCCAGCAGTGGGGGGACCGGGGAATCTTTAGATGGCTACACCTTC.

With regard to this clonotype: This may come from a read error, since a much larger clone is one base off. The chain couples TRBV19 to TRBJ2-2; the D is unclear. CDR3 length equals 16 residues. Per the germline V gene, CDR1 is LNHDA and CDR2 is SQIVND (reference sequence). This CDR3 reads CASGIRGTANTGELFF. As DNA, the CDR3 is TGTGCCAGTGGTATTCGCGGCACTGCGAACACCGGGGAGCTGTTTTTT.

The V gene is TRBV5-1, the J gene TRBJ2-5; D may be TRBD2 (5 bases). The CDR3 totals 15 residues. V was trimmed by 1 base and J by 4 bases, leaving 14 bases between them. Germline V gene sequence: CDR1 SGHRS, CDR2 YFSETQ. CDR3 DNA: TGCGCCAGCAGCTTGTCGGTCGGGGTGGGAGAGACCCAGTACTTC. Its protein product is CASSLSVGVGETQYF.

The CDR3 DNA follows: TGCGCCAGCAGCCAAGGTCTCTCTGGGGGGCAGCCCCAGCATTTT. Translation gives CASSQGLSGGQPQHF. The gene calls are TRBV4-1 and TRBJ1-5; D perhaps matches TRBD1 (5 bases). Germline CDR1 and CDR2: MGHRA and YSYEKL. Trimming shortened V by 1 base and J by 7 bases, and 14 bases separated the two germline ends. CDR3 length: 15 amino acids.

This clonotype was picked up a small number of times. The chain links TRBV2 to TRBJ1-1; TRBD1 is a possible D gene (5 bases). Trimming shortened V by 4 bases and J by 8 bases, and 17 bases separated the two germline ends. Germline V CDR1 and CDR2: SNHLY, FYNNEI. The CDR3 consists of 14 residues. DNA of the CDR3: TGTGCCAGCAGTGCCAGGGAACATGCCGCAGAAGCTTTCTTT. Encoded protein: CASSAREHAAEAFF.

DNA of the CDR3: TGCAGTGCTGGGACCGATACGGAGACCCAGTACTTC. Residues: CSAGTDTETQYF. The rearrangement joins TRBV20-1 to TRBJ2-5, with D perhaps being TRBD1 or TRBD2 (5 bases each). The CDR3 totals 12 residues. V was trimmed by 5 bases and J by 5 bases, leaving 12 bases between them. From germline, CDR1 is DFQATT and CDR2 SNEGSKA (reference sequence).

The chain joins TRBV20-1 to TRBJ2-7; D may be TRBD1 (5 bases). V was cut by 0 bases and J by 7 bases, with 10 bases left in between. This CDR3 is built from 12 residues. In germline, CDR1 is DFQATT, CDR2 SNEGSKA (reference sequence). The CDR3 DNA is TGCAGTGCTAGAGATATGGGGCATGAGCAGTACTTC. Protein: CSARDMGHEQYF.

This clonotype was counted only a few times. The chain links TRBV7-9 to TRBJ2-7; a weak D match, TRBD2 (6 bases). The CDR3 loop spans 14 amino acids. Germline V CDR1 and CDR2: SEHNR, FQNEAQ (reference sequence). V was cut by 3 bases and J by 6 bases, with 15 bases left in between. This CDR3 reads CASSLVRGYSEQYF. CDR3 bases: TGTGCCAGCAGCTTGGTTCGGGGGTACTCCGAGCAGTACTTC.

The V call is TRBV6-2 or TRBV6-3, the J call TRBJ1-1; D remains unclear. The CDR3 is 10 amino acids. The ends were cut back, 10 bases at V and 6 bases at J, with 9 bases in the middle. Germline-derived CDR1 and CDR2 are MNHEY and SVGEGT. This chain's CDR3 is CAIIRAEAFF. The CDR3 DNA reads TGTGCCATCATTAGGGCTGAAGCTTTCTTT.